The next 2 T cell receptor beta chains were all read from a single sample in a study of glioma-infiltrating T cells after dendritic cell vaccination. Noted time point: after dendritic cell vaccination, including at tumor progression/relapse. The method was immunoSEQ multiplex PCR; TCRdb's version includes in-frame clones alone and lacks a portion of them. The repertoire holds some 90,000 clones, 80% to 90% seen once, with around 2.2% in the top ten. This specimen consisted of blood, obtained after dendritic cell vaccination. The receptors shown here come from a human donor with glioblastoma.

This clone occurred a few times. V and J are TRBV11-2 and TRBJ2-7; 8 bases map to TRBD1. CDR1 is SGHAT, CDR2 FQNNGV, per germline. The CDR3 consists of 13 residues. The V gene end was trimmed by 5 bases and the J gene end by 5 bases; junction bases not matched to a gene: 5. The CDR3 DNA is TGTGCCAGCAGCCGCAACAGGGGGAACGAGCAGTACGTC. This gives the protein CASSRNRGNEQYV.

This clone was detected only a few times. The rearrangement links TRBV2 to TRBJ1-1; 10 bases agree with TRBD1. The CDR3 has 15 residues. CDR1 is SNHLY, CDR2 FYNNEI, per germline. The ends lost 5 bases at V and 5 bases at J; junction bases unmatched: 8. CDR3: CASSLGRDRGTEAFF. CDR3 DNA sequence: TGTGCCAGCAGTCTGGGTCGGGACAGGGGTACTGAAGCTTTCTTT.